Here is one T cell receptor (beta chain) with its context. These data are taken from a study of cytomegalovirus exposure and HLA in healthy donors. From germline, CDR1 is DFQATT and CDR2 SNEGSKA (reference sequence). V dropped 1 base and J dropped 8 bases, with 6 bases sitting between them. The CDR3 loop spans 11 amino acids. The study ran its PCR with 60 Vbeta and 13 Jbeta primers. Sequencing used immunoSEQ multiplex PCR; TCRdb keeps in-frame clones, though not all of them. Among about 130,000 clones listed, 79% were seen once. The chain uses TRBV20-1 and TRBJ2-1; D unclear. This clonotype was obtained from a man between 40 and 49 years old in good health and CMV-seropositive. Sequencing used PBMCs. CDR3 sequence reads: CSARVADEQFF. The CDR3, as DNA: TGCAGTGCTAGAGTGGCAGATGAGCAGTTCTTC.